These 26 T cell receptor beta chains came from one sample sequenced in a study of neurological immune-mediated disorders. Each CDR3 protein gets one entry after TCRdb re-called the 5' RACE reads with MiXCR. The data show around 18,000 distinct CDR3 sequences, 25% to 30% seen once. Sequencing used PBMCs. Source of these receptors: a man in his fifties with HTLV-1-associated myelopathy (HAM/TSP).

This clonotype was observed a handful of times. V gene TRBV5-4 combines with J gene TRBJ1-1; no clear D. Germline V gene lookup returns CDR1 SGHNT and CDR2 YYREEE (reference sequence). V lost 1 base and J lost 1, with 14 bases in between. This CDR3 contains 16 residues. The CDR3 region is CASSLKSWAGNTEAFF. CDR3 in DNA: TGTGCCAGCAGCTTGAAATCCTGGGCGGGGAACACTGAAGCTTTCTTT.

V usage is TRBV20-1 and J usage is TRBJ2-7; D is uncertain. Germline-derived CDR1 and CDR2 are DFQATT and SNEGSKA (reference sequence). The CDR3 length is 13 residues. V dropped 0 bases and J dropped 9 bases, with 15 bases sitting between them. The CDR3: CSARDLGGVSQYF. The DNA of the CDR3 is TGCAGTGCTAGAGATCTAGGCGGAGTTTCGCAGTACTTC.

The chain couples TRBV6-2 or TRBV6-3 to TRBJ1-5; D unclear. Germline-derived CDR1 and CDR2 are MNHEY and SVGEGT. This CDR3 spans 13 amino acids. Trimming cost V 2 bases and J 7 bases, with 9 bases left between them. Here the CDR3 reads CASSYRVGQPQHF. The CDR3 coding sequence is TGTGCCAGCAGTTACCGGGTGGGACAGCCCCAGCATTTT.

This clonotype was seen a single time. The genes are TRBV7-2 and TRBJ1-1; possibly TRBD1 for D (5 bases). Germline-derived CDR1 and CDR2 are SGHTA and FQGNSA. The CDR3 sequence is 13 residues long. Trimming stripped 5 bases from V and 4 bases from J, with 11 bases between. The CDR3 bases are TGTGCCAGCAGCCTTCTGGGGGGCACTGAAGCTTTCTTT. This translates into CASSLLGGTEAFF.

As for this clonotype: The DNA is omitted, as the CDR3 cannot be located on it reliably, and the CDR3 follows TCRdb's listing. V usage is TRBV7-2 and J usage is TRBJ2-1; TRBD2, the table's D call, lacks a check against the DNA. The CDR3 length is 22 residues, termini included. CDR1 SGHTA and CDR2 FQGNSA come from the germline V gene. The CDR3 spells CASSFYICSARVGEAGYNEQFF.

By frequency in the sample, this clonotype is medium-sized (0.01 to 0.1%). This sequence joins TRBV12-3 or TRBV12-4 and TRBJ2-7; D gene unclear. The CDR3 has 11 residues. V gave up 6 bases and J gave up 2 bases, with 5 bases separating them. CDR3: CASSAAYEQYF. The CDR3 coding sequence is TGTGCCAGCAGCGCCGCCTACGAGCAGTACTTC.

The sample holds a few counts of this clonotype. The rearrangement links TRBV5-5 to TRBJ2-2; D is unresolved. CDR1 and CDR2 (germline): SGHKS, YYEKEE (reference sequence). Trimming cost V 0 bases and J 5 bases, with 11 bases left between them. The CDR3 totals 15 residues. This CDR3 is CASSLDLGWTGELFF. The DNA for the CDR3 is TGTGCCAGCAGCTTGGACTTAGGGTGGACCGGGGAGCTGTTTTTT.

This clonotype was seen a few times. V and J are TRBV20-1 and TRBJ2-7; 7 nucleotides line up with TRBD2. Trimming cost V 6 bases and J 0 bases; bases outside gene matches: 11. Germline CDR1 reads DFQATT; CDR2 reads SNEGSKA (reference sequence). The CDR3 extends over 15 amino acids. The CDR3, as DNA: TGCAGTGCCGCCTCGGGCGGGGGAGGCTCCTACGAGCAGTACTTC. This codes for CSAASGGGGSYEQYF.

By proportion, this clonotype is large. This chain uses TRBV12-5 with TRBJ2-7, with D hard to call. With 6 bases removed from V and 1 base from J, the gap between germline ends came to 4 bases. The CDR3 runs to 11 residues. CDR1 is LGHNT, CDR2 FRNRAP, per germline. For the CDR3, the DNA is TGTGCTAGTGGCTGGTCCTACGAGCAGTACTTC. Translation gives CASGWSYEQYF. Together with reference TRBV12-5 and TRBJ2-7, the CDR3 gives the full variable domain: DARVTQTPRHKVTEMGQEVTMRCQPILGHNTVFWYRQTMMQGLELLAYFRNRAPLDDSGMPKDRFSAEMPDATLATLKIQPSEPRDSAVYFCASGWSYEQYFGPGTRLTVT.

The J gene is TRBJ2-2, the V gene TRBV5-1; no definite D call. V was clipped by 3 bases and J by 3 bases, with 6 bases between them. This CDR3 has 13 amino acids. Per germline, CDR1 SGHRS and CDR2 YFSETQ. The DNA of the CDR3 is TGCGCCAGCAGCTCGTCTGACACCGGGGAGCTGTTTTTT. Its protein product is CASSSSDTGELFF.

The V gene is TRBV15, the J gene TRBJ2-2, with D hard to call. The V and J ends lost 8 bases and 6 bases respectively, with 13 bases between them. This CDR3 contains 13 residues. The germline CDR1 and CDR2 sequences are LNHNV and YYDKDF (reference sequence). The CDR3 DNA sequence: TGTGCCACCGAGTCCCCCACCCCCGGGGAGCTGTTTTTT. This encodes CATESPTPGELFF.

Only a few counts were recorded for this clonotype. CDR3 loop: CSAQGGGTEQYF. Here the CDR3 DNA reads TGCAGTGCCCAGGGGGGGGGTACCGAGCAGTACTTC. This rearrangement joins TRBV20-1 to TRBJ2-7; TRBD1 or TRBD2 may be the D gene (7 bases each). The germline CDR1 and CDR2 sequences are DFQATT and SNEGSKA (reference sequence). V was shortened by 6 bases and J by 6 bases, with 15 bases between the two germline ends. The CDR3 spans 12 residues.

The CDR3: CASSQASEAFF. The DNA for the CDR3 is TGTGCCAGCAGCCAGGCCTCTGAAGCTTTCTTT. The chain links TRBV7-2 to TRBJ1-1; D is unresolved. The CDR3 has 11 residues. The V gene's germline CDR1 is SGHTA and CDR2 FQGNSA. V lost 5 bases and J lost 6, with 7 bases in between.

The J gene is TRBJ2-7, the V gene TRBV5-1; D is possibly TRBD2 (6 bases). CDR3 length: 13 residues. V shed 5 bases and J shed 0 bases, with 9 bases lying between them. Looked up from germline, CDR1 is SGHRS and CDR2 is YFSETQ. CDR3 sequence reads: CASSGGSSYEQYF. The CDR3 region has the DNA TGCGCCAGCAGTGGGGGGAGCTCCTACGAGCAGTACTTC.

The chain combines TRBV20-1 with TRBJ1-1; 8 nucleotides agree with TRBD1. In germline, CDR1 is DFQATT, CDR2 SNEGSKA (reference sequence). V shed 0 bases, J shed 4 bases, and the junction held 13 bases outside the gene matches. The CDR3 has 17 amino acids. The CDR3 loop reads CSARETGTGPRGTEAFF. In DNA form, the CDR3 reads TGCAGTGCTAGAGAAACCGGGACAGGTCCACGGGGCACTGAAGCTTTCTTT.

This clonotype was found many times. The V gene is TRBV12-5, the J gene TRBJ2-7; 7 nucleotides line up with TRBD1. There are 14 residues in the CDR3. The trim removed 6 bases at V and 0 bases at J, leaving 5 bases unmatched. CDR1 LGHNT and CDR2 FRNRAP come from the germline V gene. DNA of the CDR3: TGTGCTAGTGGCCCCCGGACAGGCTCCTACGAGCAGTACTTC. Residues: CASGPRTGSYEQYF. The full variable domain, its missing parts supplied by reference TRBV12-5 and TRBJ2-7, is DARVTQTPRHKVTEMGQEVTMRCQPILGHNTVFWYRQTMMQGLELLAYFRNRAPLDDSGMPKDRFSAEMPDATLATLKIQPSEPRDSAVYFCASGPRTGSYEQYFGPGTRLTVT.

Comment on this clonotype: The junction departs from germline at one end; a sequencing error may be responsible. The gene calls are TRBV4-3 and TRBJ2-2; D remains unclear. The CDR3 sequence is 16 residues long. Germline values: CDR1 LGHNA, CDR2 YSLEER. CDR3 sequence reads: CANSQDLRLTARELFF. CDR3 DNA: TGCGCCAACAGCCAAGATCTTAGACTCACTGCCCGGGAGCTGTTTTTT.

This clonotype has ten or more counts. The gene calls are TRBV20-1 and TRBJ2-3, with TRBD1 matching over 11 bases. Germline trimming cut 5 bases from V and 5 bases from J; bases unmatched to any gene: 9. The CDR3 spans 15 residues. Looked up from germline, CDR1 is DFQATT and CDR2 is SNEGSKA (reference sequence). CDR3 protein: CSAPDRGRSGDTQYF. The CDR3 DNA follows: TGCAGTGCTCCGGACAGGGGGCGCTCTGGAGATACGCAGTATTTT.

There are a few counts of this clonotype. The V call is TRBV7-2, the J call TRBJ2-3; D is perhaps TRBD2 (5 bases). Germline V gene sequence: CDR1 SGHTA, CDR2 FQGNSA. The CDR3 has 14 amino acids. V lost 5 bases and J 4 bases, leaving 13 bases between the germline ends. The CDR3 region has the DNA TGTGCCAGCAGCCCTAGCCGTAGCGCAGATACGCAGTATTTT. Its translation is CASSPSRSADTQYF.

This chain connects TRBV19 to TRBJ1-5, with D maybe TRBD1 (6 bases). Between the trimmed V and J ends, which lost 3 bases and 2 bases, there was a span of 11 bases. The CDR3 has 15 residues. From germline, CDR1 is LNHDA and CDR2 SQIVND (reference sequence). CDR3 sequence reads: CASSISRGGNQPQHF. The CDR3 nucleotides read TGTGCCAGTAGTATCAGCAGGGGCGGCAATCAGCCCCAGCATTTT. The complete variable domain, with remaining parts taken from reference TRBV19 and TRBJ1-5, reads DGGITQSPKYLFRKEGQNVTLSCEQNLNHDAMYWYRQDPGQGLRLIYYSQIVNDFQKGDIAEGYSVSREKKESFPLTVTSAQKNPTAFYLCASSISRGGNQPQHFGDGTRLSIL.

V and J are TRBV19 and TRBJ2-2, with 9 bases that match TRBD1. The ends lost 5 bases at V and 5 bases at J; junction bases unmatched: 3. The V gene's germline CDR1 is LNHDA and CDR2 SQIVND (reference sequence). This CDR3 is 14 amino acids long. CDR3 DNA: TGTGCCAGTAGTGGGACAGGGAAAACCGGGGAGCTGTTTTTT. It encodes CASSGTGKTGELFF.

In its sample, this clonotype was seen a few times. The chain has TRBV28 and TRBJ1-6; no clear D gene. The V end lost 3 bases, the J end lost 2 bases, and 11 bases lay between the germline ends. Looked up from germline, CDR1 is MDHEN and CDR2 is SYDVKM. The CDR3 spans 16 residues. In DNA form, the CDR3 reads TGTGCCAGCAGTTTGGCGGGAGGCCCCTATAATTCACCCCTCCACTTT. Its protein is CASSLAGGPYNSPLHF.

The CDR3 bases are TGTGCCAGCAGCTTAGGGACAAACACAGATACGCAGTATTTT. Translating it yields CASSLGTNTDTQYF. V gene TRBV7-2 combines with J gene TRBJ2-3; TRBD1 is a possible D gene (5 bases). V was trimmed by 1 base and J by 2 bases, leaving 7 bases between them. The germline gives CDR1 SGHTA, CDR2 FQGNSA. The CDR3 has 14 residues. Full variable domain (rest looked up from reference TRBV7-2 and TRBJ2-3): GAGVSQSPSNKVTEKGKDVELRCDPISGHTALYWYRQSLGQGLEFLIYFQGNSAPDKSGLPSDRFSAERTGGSVSTLTIQRTQQEDSAVYLCASSLGTNTDTQYFGPGTRLTVL.

As DNA, the CDR3 is TGCAGTGCTAGGATAGTAACCTCCTACGAGCAGTACTTC. Amino acid sequence: CSARIVTSYEQYF. The chain links TRBV20-1 to TRBJ2-7; no clear D. The CDR3 has 13 residues. Per the germline V gene, CDR1 is DFQATT and CDR2 is SNEGSKA (reference sequence). Between the trimmed V and J ends, which lost 3 bases and 0 bases, there was a span of 9 bases.

In its sample, this clonotype was seen many times. This sequence joins TRBV5-1 and TRBJ1-1, with D uncertain. Germline CDR1 and CDR2: SGHRS and YFSETQ. This CDR3 comprises 13 residues. Trimming took off 4 bases at V and 1 base at J, with 8 bases between the two ends. The CDR3 protein is CASSPAKNTEAFF. CDR3 bases: TGCGCCAGCAGCCCGGCTAAGAACACTGAAGCTTTCTTT.

This clonotype was counted between two and nine times. V usage is TRBV15 and J usage is TRBJ2-5, with 9 bases identical to TRBD2. The V gene end was trimmed by 5 bases and the J gene end by 4 bases; junction bases not matched to a gene: 2. Germline V gene data show CDR1 as LNHNV and CDR2 as YYDKDF (reference sequence). The CDR3 runs 13 residues. As DNA, the CDR3 is TGTGCCACCAGCTCAGCGGGGGGAGAGACCCAGTACTTC. It yields the protein CATSSAGGETQYF.